The 16 T cell receptor beta chains presented below share a single source sample, sequenced in a study of cytomegalovirus exposure and HLA in healthy donors. Primers for the PCR totalled 60 Vbeta and 13 Jbeta. Assay used: immunoSEQ multiplex PCR; TCRdb lists only in-frame clones, some missing. The repertoire includes some 140,000 clones, 60% to 75% of them detected once, and approximately 2.6% sits in the top ten. What was sequenced was PBMCs. The origin of the receptors is a man aged 18 to 30 in good health and CMV-seronegative.

The chain is built from TRBV28 and TRBJ1-5, with TRBD1 as a possible D gene (6 bases). V was pared by 4 bases and J by 5 bases, with 15 bases between. In germline, CDR1 is MDHEN, CDR2 SYDVKM. The CDR3 sequence is 15 residues long. The CDR3 reads CASSSYRARYQPQHF. CDR3 DNA: TGTGCCAGCAGTTCGTACAGGGCGAGATATCAGCCCCAGCATTTT.

This clone was detected a few times. This chain joins TRBV29-1 and TRBJ2-7; possibly TRBD1 for D (5 bases). CDR1 SQVTM and CDR2 ANQGSEA come from the germline V gene. V lost 7 bases, J lost 5 bases, and 15 bases lay in between. CDR3 length: 12 residues. Written as DNA, the CDR3 is TGCAGCGCACACGGACAACCCCACGAGCAGTACGTC. Amino acid sequence: CSAHGQPHEQYV.

A word on this clone: The junction differs from germline at one of its ends, possibly a read error. The V and J genes are TRBV28 and TRBJ1-2, with D perhaps matching TRBD1 (5 bases). CDR3 size: 11 residues. In germline, CDR1 is MDHEN, CDR2 SYDVKM. The CDR3 bases are TGTGCCAGCAGTTTGCCAACAGGCTACGCCTTC. Translating it yields CASSLPTGYAF.

The V gene is TRBV7-2, the J gene TRBJ2-5, with unresolved D. CDR3 size: 11 residues. Between the trimmed V and J ends, which lost 2 bases and 5 bases, there was a span of 3 bases. CDR1 and CDR2 from the germline V gene are SGHTA and FQGNSA. The DNA for the CDR3 is TGTGCCAGCAGCTTATATGAGACCCAGTACTTC. This translates into CASSLYETQYF.

This clone was observed a single time. The V call is TRBV19, the J call TRBJ1-1; 9 nucleotides match TRBD1. Per the germline V gene, CDR1 is LNHDA and CDR2 is SQIVND (reference sequence). After removal of 8 bases from V and 4 bases from J, the junction contained 8 bases not matched to a gene. The CDR3 sequence is 14 residues long. For the CDR3, the DNA is TGTGCCAGTGGACCCGGGACAGGGATCACTGAAGCTTTCTTT. Encoded protein: CASGPGTGITEAFF.

V is TRBV15 and J is TRBJ2-7; 8 bases fit TRBD2. The ends lost 8 bases at V and 3 bases at J; junction bases unmatched: 3. The CDR3 has 12 amino acids. CDR1 is LNHNV and CDR2 is YYDKDF in the germline V gene (reference sequence). This CDR3 is CATGTSHYEQYF. CDR3 nucleotide sequence: TGTGCCACCGGGACTAGTCACTACGAGCAGTACTTC.

This chain joins TRBV6-4 and TRBJ1-5; 7 nucleotides line up with TRBD1. The V gene end was trimmed by 10 bases and the J gene end by 9 bases; junction bases not matched to a gene: 6. Germline values: CDR1 MRHNA, CDR2 SNTAGT. The CDR3 length is 11 residues. CDR3: CAKRTGRPQHF. In nucleotides, the CDR3 is TGTGCCAAAAGGACAGGACGGCCCCAGCATTTT.

V gene TRBV2 combines with J gene TRBJ2-3, with 7 bases lining up with TRBD1. V was pared by 5 bases and J by 4 bases, with 6 bases of the junction left unmatched. Germline V gene lookup returns CDR1 SNHLY and CDR2 FYNNEI. The CDR3 spans 14 residues. Written as DNA, the CDR3 is TGTGCCAGCAGTCCACAGGGGTCCTCAGATACGCAGTATTTT. Its translation: CASSPQGSSDTQYF.

The chain uses TRBV5-6 and TRBJ2-5, with D possibly being TRBD2 (5 bases). The CDR3 has 15 residues. The germline V gene encodes CDR1 SGHDT and CDR2 YYEEEE. V was clipped by 0 bases and J by 5 bases, with 14 bases between them. CDR3 sequence: CASSLDRGRQETQYF. The CDR3 nucleotides are TGTGCCAGCAGCTTGGATAGAGGGCGCCAGGAGACCCAGTACTTC.

The chain combines TRBV25-1 with TRBJ1-4; D not resolved. Germline CDR1 and CDR2: MGHDK and SYGVNS. Trimming left V 6 bases short and J 3 bases short, with 8 bases between. This CDR3 is 13 amino acids long. Written as DNA, the CDR3 is TGTGCCAGCAGGAGGGCCTCTAATGAAAAACTGTTTTTT. Its translation: CASRRASNEKLFF.

Remarks on this clone: The junction differs from germline at one of its ends, possibly a read error. The V call is TRBV19, the J call TRBJ1-1; TRBD1 aligns across 8 bases. Germline V gene lookup returns CDR1 LNHDA and CDR2 SQIVND (reference sequence). This CDR3 spans 13 amino acids. The CDR3 DNA follows: TGTGCCAGTAGTTGGGACAGGAACACTAAAGCTTTCTTT. Its translation is CASSWDRNTKAFF.

With respect to this clone: Other DNA sequences in this specimen translate into the identical CDR3. This chain connects TRBV7-9 to TRBJ2-7; 10 bases are shared with TRBD1. V shed 4 bases and J 3 bases; nucleotides not matched to a gene: 3. The CDR3 sequence is 14 residues long. Germline V gives CDR1 SEHNR, CDR2 FQNEAQ (reference sequence). The CDR3 DNA sequence: TGTGCCAGCAGCTCCGACAGGGGGCTCTACGAGCAGTACTTC. Amino acids: CASSSDRGLYEQYF.

The chain employs TRBV6-1 and TRBJ2-1; D is possibly TRBD1 (6 bases). CDR3 length: 14 amino acids. CDR1 is MNHNS and CDR2 is SASEGT in the germline V gene. Trimming shortened V by 7 bases and J by 6 bases, and 16 bases separated the two germline ends. The chain's CDR3 is CASTRRQVANEQFF. CDR3 nucleotides: TGTGCCAGCACCCGAAGACAGGTCGCCAATGAGCAGTTCTTC.

As concerns this clone: At one boundary the junction diverges from the germline segment, which might be a read error. The CDR3 here is CASSYSGATISGANGLTF. Here the CDR3 DNA reads TGCGCCAGCAGCTATAGTGGGGCTACTATCTCTGGGGCCAACGGCCTGACTTTC. V is TRBV5-1 and J is TRBJ2-6, with a weak D call TRBD1 (5 bases). The CDR3 has 18 amino acids. Per the germline V gene, CDR1 is SGHRS and CDR2 is YFSETQ. The full variable domain, completed using reference TRBV5-1 and TRBJ2-6, is KAGVTQTPRYLIKTRGQQVTLSCSPISGHRSVSWYQQTPGQGLQFLFEYFSETQRNKGNFPGRFSGRQFSNSRSEMNVSTLELGDSALYLCASSYSGATISGANGLTFGAGSRLTVL.

The V and J genes are TRBV6-5 and TRBJ2-2; weak D call: TRBD2 (5 bases). The CDR3 has 16 residues. Germline CDR1 and CDR2: MNHEY and SVGAGI. With 2 bases removed from V and 3 bases from J, the gap between germline ends came to 13 bases. The CDR3 DNA is TGTGCCAGCAGTTACGAGAGACTACCTCACACCGGGGAGCTGTTTTTT. It yields the protein CASSYERLPHTGELFF.

A few counts support this clone. The V and J genes are TRBV29-1 and TRBJ2-5; the D gene is possibly TRBD1 (5 bases). In germline, CDR1 is SQVTM, CDR2 ANQGSEA. V shed 5 bases and J shed 4 bases, with 14 bases lying between them. CDR3 length: 13 amino acids. As DNA, the CDR3 is TGCAGCGTTCGGCAGGGCTTCGGAGAGACCCAGTACTTC. Its translation is CSVRQGFGETQYF.